A selection of T cell receptor beta chains follows, all from one sample in a study of CD8+CD57+ T cells in acquired aplastic anemia. TCRdb recomputed calls from the reads with MiXCR, one row per CDR3 protein. The table includes 350,000 to 450,000 distinct CDR3 sequences, just under 70% detected once. Sequencing was carried out using sorted CD4+, CD8+, or CD8+CD57+ T cells (not recorded which) from PBMCs. The receptors stem from a human donor in good health, serving as a control. Both conserved end residues are part of each CDR3. A D gene is named only where the DNA matches it firmly. Not all rows give a size; the values are once, few, many and, for expanded clones, a class.

j_call v_call d_call clone_size cdr3_aa cdr3_nt
TRBJ1-2 TRBV5-5 NA few CASSVGSTGNGYTF TGTGCCAGCAGCGTAGGATCCACGGGGAATGGTTACACCTTC
TRBJ2-2 TRBV7-3 NA NA CASSTEGGELFF TGTGCCAGCAGCACAGAGGGCGGGGAGCTGTTTTTT
TRBJ1-1 TRBV12-3/TRBV12-4 NA NA CASSVEPGDTEAFF TGTGCCAGCAGCGTAGAGCCGGGAGACACTGAAGCTTTCTTT
TRBJ1-2 TRBV29-1 NA NA CSVGTRPGQSGGYTF TGCAGCGTTGGGACCCGTCCAGGGCAGAGTGGTGGCTACACCTTT
TRBJ2-5 TRBV12-3/TRBV12-4 NA many CASRRQDETQYF TGTGCCAGCAGAAGACAAGATGAGACCCAGTACTTC
TRBJ2-7 TRBV7-2 TRBD2 NA CASSFPSGSSYEQYF TGTGCCAGCAGCTTTCCTAGCGGGAGCTCCTACGAGCAGTACTTC
TRBJ1-4 TRBV20-1 NA NA CSARDGGFNEKLFF TGCAGTGCTAGAGATGGGGGTTTTAATGAAAAACTGTTTTTT
TRBJ2-7 TRBV12-3/TRBV12-4 TRBD2 NA CATGVQAGGLEEQYF TGTGCCACCGGGGTACAAGCGGGGGGACTTGAGGAGCAGTACTTC
TRBJ2-5 TRBV7-9 NA once CASSSGGGGAETQYF TGTGCCAGCAGCTCAGGGGGCGGGGGGGCGGAGACCCAGTACTTC
TRBJ2-1 TRBV20-1 TRBD2 NA CSARTSGSYNEQFF TGCAGTGCTAGGACTAGCGGTAGCTACAATGAGCAGTTCTTC
TRBJ2-7 TRBV24-1 TRBD1 NA CASSSRQGAGAQYF TGTGCCAGCAGTTCCCGCCAGGGGGCGGGCGCGCAGTACTTC
TRBJ1-2 TRBV7-9 NA NA CASSLPGEANYTYTF TGTGCCAGCAGCTTACCGGGAGAGGCCAACTACACCTACACCTTC
TRBJ2-5 TRBV5-4 NA NA CASHDKLQETQYF TGTGCCAGCCATGACAAGTTACAAGAGACCCAGTACTTC
TRBJ1-3 TRBV20-1 NA NA CSATAGRYNAIYF TGCAGTGCTACAGCGGGGAGGTACAATGCCATATATTTT
TRBJ1-2 TRBV9 TRBD1 NA CASSVAGTGGYGYTF TGTGCCAGCAGCGTAGCGGGGACAGGGGGCTATGGCTACACCTTC
TRBJ1-3 TRBV15 NA NA CATSVEGFSANIINF TGTGCCACCAGCGTAGAGGGGTTCTCTGCAAACATCATAAATTTT
TRBJ1-4 TRBV7-2 NA NA CASTTGQGGEKLFF TGTGCCAGCACCACCGGGCAGGGAGGAGAAAAACTGTTTTTT
TRBJ2-7 TRBV9 NA NA CASSPEERNLLYEQYF TGTGCCAGCAGTCCAGAGGAGCGAAATCTACTCTACGAGCAGTACTTC
TRBJ1-2 TRBV7-2 NA once CASSANGQGNYGGTF TGTGCCAGCAGCGCAAACGGTCAGGGGAACTATGGCGGGACCTTC
TRBJ2-1 TRBV9 TRBD2 many CASSVDGAGTSGENNEQFF TGTGCCAGCAGCGTAGATGGCGCGGGGACTAGCGGGGAGAACAATGAGCAGTTCTTC
TRBJ2-1 TRBV5-1 NA many CASSLLGGGWDEQFF TGCGCCAGCAGCTTGCTGGGGGGCGGGTGGGATGAGCAGTTCTTC
TRBJ2-1 TRBV5-1 TRBD1 NA CASSSPAGQGRDNEQFF TGCGCCAGCAGCTCGCCGGCGGGACAGGGTAGGGACAATGAGCAGTTCTTC
TRBJ2-7 TRBV20-1 NA NA CSARSTAVTYEQYF TGCAGTGCTAGATCGACAGCAGTGACCTACGAGCAGTACTTC
TRBJ1-6 TRBV5-5 NA NA CASSWTVTGFSPLHF TGTGCCAGCAGCTGGACAGTCACAGGGTTTTCACCCCTCCACTTT
TRBJ2-7 TRBV14 NA NA CASSHQGGSRNEQYF TGTGCCAGCAGCCATCAAGGGGGATCCAGAAACGAGCAGTACTTC
TRBJ1-2 TRBV5-1 NA NA CAAPTRGHGYTF TGCGCCGCCCCGACAAGGGGCCATGGCTACACCTTC
TRBJ2-5 TRBV14 NA NA CASTETTGKETQYF TGTGCCAGCACCGAAACTACAGGGAAGGAGACCCAGTACTTC
TRBJ2-7 TRBV7-3 TRBD1 once CASSRRTGRSYEQYF TGTGCCAGCAGTCGGAGGACAGGGAGATCCTACGAGCAGTACTTC
TRBJ1-4 TRBV20-1 NA few CSARGLRASYEKLFF TGCAGTGCTAGAGGGCTCAGGGCTAGTTATGAAAAACTGTTTTTT
TRBJ1-2 TRBV15 TRBD1 NA CATSRVRTGGTYGYTF TGTGCCACCAGCAGAGTTCGGACAGGGGGCACCTATGGCTACACCTTC
TRBJ1-1 TRBV25-1 NA few CASSVLVDTEAFF TGTGCCAGCAGTGTACTAGTGGACACTGAAGCTTTCTTT
TRBJ2-7 TRBV5-6 TRBD1 once CASSLSGQGERQYF TGTGCCAGCAGCCTGTCGGGACAGGGCGAAAGGCAGTACTTC
TRBJ2-3 TRBV6-5 TRBD1 many CASGDSTSSTDTQYF TGTGCCAGCGGGGACAGCACCTCTAGCACAGATACGCAGTATTTT
TRBJ1-1 TRBV9 NA many CASSAMVGADTEAFF TGTGCCAGCAGCGCCATGGTGGGGGCGGACACTGAAGCTTTCTTT
TRBJ2-1 TRBV11-2 TRBD2 many CASSLVAGGPREITYNEQFF TGTGCCAGCAGCTTAGTTGCGGGGGGGCCGAGAGAAATCACCTACAATGAGCAGTTCTTC
TRBJ1-1 TRBV3-1 NA NA CASSQEGVLAEAFF TGTGCCAGCAGCCAAGAGGGGGTCTTGGCTGAAGCTTTCTTT
TRBJ1-2 TRBV9 NA NA CASSEDTGQGYTTF TGTGCCAGCAGCGAAGACACAGGGCAGGGTTACACCACCTTC
TRBJ2-7 TRBV7-2 NA NA CASSPTGTATYEQHF TGTGCCAGCTCACCAACCGGGACGGCGACCTACGAGCAGCACTTC
TRBJ1-2 TRBV20-1 NA NA CSAGGGGWGGYTF TGCAGTGCTGGGGGGGGGGGGTGGGGAGGCTACACCTTC
TRBJ1-6 TRBV12-3/TRBV12-4 NA once CASSRSRASPLHF TGTGCCAGCAGTCGAAGTAGGGCTTCACCCCTCCACTTT
TRBJ2-1 TRBV9 TRBD2 many CASSAASGGQVDEQFF TGTGCCAGCAGCGCCGCTAGCGGGGGGCAGGTCGATGAGCAGTTCTTC
TRBJ2-7 TRBV9 TRBD2 NA CASSGGGSACEDYF TGTGCCAGCAGCGGGGGCGGGAGTGCGTGCGAGGACTACTTC
TRBJ1-1 TRBV7-9 NA few CASSWTANEAFF TGTGCCAGCAGCTGGACAGCGAATGAAGCTTTCTTT
TRBJ2-6 TRBV5-1 NA NA CASAGVGQSSGANVLTF TGCGCCAGCGCCGGCGTCGGACAGAGCTCTGGGGCCAACGTCCTGACTTTC
TRBJ1-6 TRBV9 NA NA CASSFWPRGLYNSPLHF TGTGCCAGCAGCTTCTGGCCGCGGGGCCTCTATAATTCACCCCTCCACTTT
TRBJ2-5 TRBV25-1 TRBD1 NA CASSEWGTGGFETQYF TGTGCCAGCAGTGAATGGGGGACAGGGGGCTTTGAGACCCAGTACTTC
TRBJ2-2 TRBV2 NA few CASSARGITGELFF TGTGCCAGCAGTGCAAGGGGGATCACCGGGGAGCTGTTTTTT
TRBJ2-7 TRBV9 NA NA CASSLQTGPTHDEQYF TGTGCCAGCAGCTTACAGACGGGACCGACTCACGACGAGCAGTACTTC
TRBJ2-5 TRBV7-3 NA once CASSLGSRGATKYF TGTGCCAGCAGCTTAGGGTCACGAGGGGCGACGAAGTACTTC
TRBJ2-5 TRBV5-1 NA NA CASSLGLGVTETQYF TGTGCCAGCAGCTTGGGCCTGGGGGTAACAGAGACCCAGTACTTC
TRBJ2-1 TRBV5-1 NA few CASSSAGASYNEQFF TGCGCCAGCAGCTCGGCGGGGGCATCCTACAATGAGCAGTTCTTC
TRBJ2-7 TRBV7-2 NA NA CASRKSPYEQYF TGTGCCAGCAGGAAGTCTCCCTACGAGCAGTACTTC
TRBJ1-4 TRBV7-3 NA NA CASSWRRQKTLYFKLFF TGTGCCAGCAGCTGGAGACGGCAAAAGACCCTATACTTCAAACTGTTTTTT